The TCR beta chain described here comes from a study of blood T cell repertoires in COVID-19. At the level of the study: Samples came from the United States, Italy and Spain, spanning acute and convalescent COVID-19.

Libraries were prepared by immunoSEQ multiplex PCR; TCRdb keeps only in-frame clonotypes and omits some of them. The table shows about 170,000 clones, with around 86% occurring only once. This clone was observed a few times. Trimming took 6 bases from V and 9 from J; bases not matched to a gene: 7. This CDR3 is built from 15 residues. Per germline, CDR1 ENHRY and CDR2 SYGVKD. This chain uses TRBV10-3 with TRBJ1-6, with 11 positions matching TRBD1. The sequence was collected from a woman older than 75 with COVID-19, enrolled during active disease. Sequencing input: peripheral blood. CDR3 region: CAISYGQGAASPLHF. For the CDR3, the DNA is TGTGCCATCAGCTACGGACAGGGGGCTGCTTCACCCCTCCACTTT.